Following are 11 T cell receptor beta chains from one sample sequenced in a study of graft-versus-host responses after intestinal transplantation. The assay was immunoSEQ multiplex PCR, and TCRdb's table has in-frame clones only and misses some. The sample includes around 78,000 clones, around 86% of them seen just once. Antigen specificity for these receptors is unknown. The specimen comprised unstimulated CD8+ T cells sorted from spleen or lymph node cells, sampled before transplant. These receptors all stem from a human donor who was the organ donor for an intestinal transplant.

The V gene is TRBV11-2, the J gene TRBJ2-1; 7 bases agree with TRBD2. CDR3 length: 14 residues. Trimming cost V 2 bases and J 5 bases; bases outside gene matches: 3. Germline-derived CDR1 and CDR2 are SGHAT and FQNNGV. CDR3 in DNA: TGTGCCAGCAGCTTACTACGGGAGGACAATGAGCAGTTCTTC. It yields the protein CASSLLREDNEQFF.

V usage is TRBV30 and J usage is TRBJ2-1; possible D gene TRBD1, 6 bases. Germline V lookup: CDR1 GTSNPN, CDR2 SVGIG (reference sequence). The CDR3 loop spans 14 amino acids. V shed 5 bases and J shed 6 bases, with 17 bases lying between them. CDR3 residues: CAWQGILQGNEQFF. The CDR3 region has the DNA TGTGCCTGGCAGGGTATTCTACAGGGCAATGAGCAGTTCTTC. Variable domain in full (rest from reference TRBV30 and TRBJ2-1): SQTIHQWPATLVQPVGSPLSLECTVEGTSNPNLYWYRQAAGRGLQLLFYSVGIGQISSEVPQNLSASRPQDRQFILSSKKLLLSDSGFYLCAWQGILQGNEQFFGPGTRLTVL.

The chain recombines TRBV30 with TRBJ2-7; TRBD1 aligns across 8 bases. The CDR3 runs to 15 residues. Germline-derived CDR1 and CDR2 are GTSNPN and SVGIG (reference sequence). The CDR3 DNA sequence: TGTGCTTACTATGAAGGACAGGGCAGGACCTACGAGCAGTACTTC. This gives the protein CAYYEGQGRTYEQYF.

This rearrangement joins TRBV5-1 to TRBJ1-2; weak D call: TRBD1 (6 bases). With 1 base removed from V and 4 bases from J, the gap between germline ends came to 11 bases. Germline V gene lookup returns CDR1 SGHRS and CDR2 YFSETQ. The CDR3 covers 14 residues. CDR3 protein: CASSLIGQSYGYTF. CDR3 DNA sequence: TGCGCCAGCAGCTTGATAGGACAGAGCTATGGCTACACCTTC.

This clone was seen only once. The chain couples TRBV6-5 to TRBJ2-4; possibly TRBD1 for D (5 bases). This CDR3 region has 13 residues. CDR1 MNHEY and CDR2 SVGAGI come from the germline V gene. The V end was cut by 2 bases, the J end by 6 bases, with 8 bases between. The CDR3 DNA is TGTGCCAGCAGTTACGGGCAGGGAAACATTCAGTACTTC. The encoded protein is CASSYGQGNIQYF.

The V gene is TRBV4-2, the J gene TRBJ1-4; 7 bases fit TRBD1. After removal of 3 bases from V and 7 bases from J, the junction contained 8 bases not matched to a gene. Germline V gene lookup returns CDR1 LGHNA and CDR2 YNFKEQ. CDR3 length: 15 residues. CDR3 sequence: CASSQQTGFGEKLFF. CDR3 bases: TGTGCCAGCAGCCAGCAGACAGGGTTTGGTGAAAAACTGTTTTTT.

CDR3 region: CASSRYSGMNTEAFF. The CDR3 DNA reads TGTGCCAGCAGTCGGTATTCAGGGATGAACACTGAAGCTTTCTTT. The J gene is TRBJ1-1, the V gene TRBV2, with D maybe TRBD1 (5 bases). Germline V gene sequence: CDR1 SNHLY, CDR2 FYNNEI. The CDR3 is 15 amino acids. Trimming took 5 bases from V and 0 from J, leaving 13 bases between them.

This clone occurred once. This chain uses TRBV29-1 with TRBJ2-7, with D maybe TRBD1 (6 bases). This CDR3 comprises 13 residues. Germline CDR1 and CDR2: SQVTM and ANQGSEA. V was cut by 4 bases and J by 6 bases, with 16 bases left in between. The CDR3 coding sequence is TGCAGCGTTGTAGGGGGACCGCTAAGCGAGCAGTACTTC. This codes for CSVVGGPLSEQYF.

The CDR3 nucleotides read TGTGCCAGCAGCCCGGGGTTTAGCAATCAGCCCCAGCATTTT. It specifies CASSPGFSNQPQHF. The V and J genes are TRBV2 and TRBJ1-5; D is unclear. The germline gives CDR1 SNHLY, CDR2 FYNNEI. This CDR3 contains 14 residues. Trimming pared 6 bases from V and 0 bases from J, leaving 9 bases between. Full variable domain (remainder filled in from reference TRBV2 and TRBJ1-5): EPEVTQTPSHQVTQMGQEVILRCVPISNHLYFYWYRQILGQKVEFLVSFYNNEISEKSEIFDDQFSVERPDGSNFTLKIRSTKLEDSAMYFCASSPGFSNQPQHFGDGTRLSIL.

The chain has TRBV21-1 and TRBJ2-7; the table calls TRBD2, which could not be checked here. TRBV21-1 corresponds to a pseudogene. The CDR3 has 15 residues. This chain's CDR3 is CASRKGVTISYEQYF. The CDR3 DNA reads TGTGCCAGCCGCAAAGGAGTGACTATCTCCTACGAGCAGTACTTC.

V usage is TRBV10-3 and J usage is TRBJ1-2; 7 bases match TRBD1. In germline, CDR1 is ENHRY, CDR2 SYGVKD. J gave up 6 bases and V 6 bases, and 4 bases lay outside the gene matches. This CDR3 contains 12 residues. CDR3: CAISDRVNGYTF. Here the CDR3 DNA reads TGTGCCATCAGCGACAGGGTAAATGGCTACACCTTC.